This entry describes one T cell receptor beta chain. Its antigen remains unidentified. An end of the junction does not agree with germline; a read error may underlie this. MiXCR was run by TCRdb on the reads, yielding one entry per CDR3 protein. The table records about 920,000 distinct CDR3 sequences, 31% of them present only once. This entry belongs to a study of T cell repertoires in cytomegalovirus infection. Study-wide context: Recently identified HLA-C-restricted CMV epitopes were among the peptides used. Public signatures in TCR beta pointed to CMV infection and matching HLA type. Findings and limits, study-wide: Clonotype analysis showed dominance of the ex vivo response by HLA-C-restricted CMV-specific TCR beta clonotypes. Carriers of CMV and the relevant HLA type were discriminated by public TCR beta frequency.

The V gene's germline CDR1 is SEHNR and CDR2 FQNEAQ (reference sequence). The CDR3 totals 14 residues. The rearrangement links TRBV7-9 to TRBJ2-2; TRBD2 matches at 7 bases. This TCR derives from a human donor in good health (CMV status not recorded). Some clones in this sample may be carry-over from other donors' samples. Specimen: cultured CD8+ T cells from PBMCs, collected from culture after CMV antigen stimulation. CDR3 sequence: CASSLREVPGELGF. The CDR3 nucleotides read TGTGCCAGCAGCCTCCGGGAGGTCCCCGGGGAGCTGGGTTTT.